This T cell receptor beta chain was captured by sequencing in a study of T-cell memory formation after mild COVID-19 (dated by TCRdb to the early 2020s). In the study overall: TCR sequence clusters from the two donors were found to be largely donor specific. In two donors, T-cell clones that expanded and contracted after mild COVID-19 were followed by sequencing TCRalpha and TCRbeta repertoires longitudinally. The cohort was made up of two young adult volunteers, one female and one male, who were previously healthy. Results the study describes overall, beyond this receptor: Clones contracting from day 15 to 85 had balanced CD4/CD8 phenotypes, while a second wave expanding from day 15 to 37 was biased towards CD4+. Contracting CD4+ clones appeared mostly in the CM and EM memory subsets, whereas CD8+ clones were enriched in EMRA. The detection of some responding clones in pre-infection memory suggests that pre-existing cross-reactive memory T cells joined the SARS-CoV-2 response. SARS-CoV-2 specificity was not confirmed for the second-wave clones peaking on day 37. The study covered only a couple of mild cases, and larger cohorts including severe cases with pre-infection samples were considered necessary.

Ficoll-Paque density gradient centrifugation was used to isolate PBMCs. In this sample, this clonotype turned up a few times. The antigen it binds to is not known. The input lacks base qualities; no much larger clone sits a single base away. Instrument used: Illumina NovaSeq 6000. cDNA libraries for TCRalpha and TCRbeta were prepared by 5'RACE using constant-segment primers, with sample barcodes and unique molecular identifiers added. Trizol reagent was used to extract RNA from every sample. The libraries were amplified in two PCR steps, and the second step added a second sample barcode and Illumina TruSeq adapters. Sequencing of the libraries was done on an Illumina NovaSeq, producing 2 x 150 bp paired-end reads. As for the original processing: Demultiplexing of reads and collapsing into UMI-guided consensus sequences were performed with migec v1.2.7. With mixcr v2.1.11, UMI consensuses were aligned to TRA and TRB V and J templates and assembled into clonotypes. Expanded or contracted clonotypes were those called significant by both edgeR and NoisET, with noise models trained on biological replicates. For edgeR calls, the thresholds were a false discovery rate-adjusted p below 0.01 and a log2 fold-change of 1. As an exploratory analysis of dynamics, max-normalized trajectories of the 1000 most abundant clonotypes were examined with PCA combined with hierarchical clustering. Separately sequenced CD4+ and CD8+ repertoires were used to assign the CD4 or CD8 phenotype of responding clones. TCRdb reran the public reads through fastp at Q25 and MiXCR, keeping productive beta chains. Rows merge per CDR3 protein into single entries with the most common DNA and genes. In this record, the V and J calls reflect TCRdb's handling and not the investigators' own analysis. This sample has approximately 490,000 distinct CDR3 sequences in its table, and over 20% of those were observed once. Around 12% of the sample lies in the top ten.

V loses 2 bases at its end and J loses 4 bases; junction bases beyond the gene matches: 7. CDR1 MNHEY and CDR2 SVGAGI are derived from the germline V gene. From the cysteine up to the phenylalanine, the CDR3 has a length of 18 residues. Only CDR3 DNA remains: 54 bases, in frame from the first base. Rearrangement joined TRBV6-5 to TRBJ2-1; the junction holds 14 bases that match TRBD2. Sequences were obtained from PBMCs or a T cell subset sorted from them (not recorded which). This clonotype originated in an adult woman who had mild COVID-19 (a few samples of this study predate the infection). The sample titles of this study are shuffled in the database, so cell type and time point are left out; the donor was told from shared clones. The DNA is TGTGCCAGCAGTTACGGCGGACTAGCGGGGGGCCCATACAATGAGCAGTTCTTC. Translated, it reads CASSYGGLAGGPYNEQFF.